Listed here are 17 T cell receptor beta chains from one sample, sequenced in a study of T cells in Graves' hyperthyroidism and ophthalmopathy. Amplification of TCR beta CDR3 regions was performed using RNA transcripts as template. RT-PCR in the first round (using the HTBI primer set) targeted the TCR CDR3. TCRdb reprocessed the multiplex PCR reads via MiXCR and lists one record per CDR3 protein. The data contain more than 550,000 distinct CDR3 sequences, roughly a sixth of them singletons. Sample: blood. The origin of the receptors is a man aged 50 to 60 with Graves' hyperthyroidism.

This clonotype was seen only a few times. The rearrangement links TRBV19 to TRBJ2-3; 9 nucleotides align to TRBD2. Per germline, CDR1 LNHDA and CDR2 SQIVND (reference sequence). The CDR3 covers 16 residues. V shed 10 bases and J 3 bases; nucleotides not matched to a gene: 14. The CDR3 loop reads CATKEWASGVTDTQYF. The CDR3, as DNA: TGTGCCACCAAGGAATGGGCTAGCGGGGTAACAGATACGCAGTATTTT.

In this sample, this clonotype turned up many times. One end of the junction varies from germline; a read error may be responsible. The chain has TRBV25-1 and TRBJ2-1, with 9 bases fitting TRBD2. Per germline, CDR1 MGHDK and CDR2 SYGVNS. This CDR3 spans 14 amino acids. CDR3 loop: CTSSAGLAPNEQFF. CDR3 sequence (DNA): TGTACCAGCAGTGCGGGACTAGCTCCCAATGAGCAGTTCTTC.

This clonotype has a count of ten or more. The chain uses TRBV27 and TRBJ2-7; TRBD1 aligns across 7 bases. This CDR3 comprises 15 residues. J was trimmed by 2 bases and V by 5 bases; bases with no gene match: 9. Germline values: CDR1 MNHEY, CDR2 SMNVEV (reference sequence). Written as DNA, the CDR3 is TGTGCCAGCAGTCCCCGGACAGGTTTACCCTACGAGCAGTACTTC. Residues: CASSPRTGLPYEQYF.

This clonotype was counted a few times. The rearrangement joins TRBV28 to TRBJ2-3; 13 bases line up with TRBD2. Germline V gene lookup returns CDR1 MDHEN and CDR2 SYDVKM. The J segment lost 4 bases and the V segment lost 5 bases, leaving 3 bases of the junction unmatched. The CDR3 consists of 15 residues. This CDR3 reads CASSGLAGDPDTQYF. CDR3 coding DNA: TGTGCCAGCAGTGGACTAGCGGGAGACCCAGATACGCAGTATTTT.

This chain's CDR3 is CASAEGMGGNTIYF. The CDR3 DNA follows: TGTGCCAGCGCAGAGGGGATGGGCGGAAACACCATATATTTT. This rearrangement joins TRBV19 to TRBJ1-3, with a weak D call TRBD1 (5 bases). The germline gives CDR1 LNHDA, CDR2 SQIVND (reference sequence). Deletions cut 9 bases from V and 4 bases from J, with 16 bases between. The CDR3 is made up of 14 amino acids.

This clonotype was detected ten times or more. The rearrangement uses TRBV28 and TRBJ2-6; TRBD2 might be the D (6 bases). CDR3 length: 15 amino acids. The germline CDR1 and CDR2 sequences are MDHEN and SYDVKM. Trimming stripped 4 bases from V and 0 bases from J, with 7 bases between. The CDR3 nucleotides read TGTGCCAGCAGTTCCGGGAGCTCTGGGGCCAACGTCCTGACTTTC. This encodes CASSSGSSGANVLTF. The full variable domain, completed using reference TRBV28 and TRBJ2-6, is DVKVTQSSRYLVKRTGEKVFLECVQDMDHENMFWYRQDPGLGLRLIYFSYDVKMKEKGDIPEGYSVSREKKERFSLILESASTNQTSMYLCASSSGSSGANVLTFGAGSRLTVL.

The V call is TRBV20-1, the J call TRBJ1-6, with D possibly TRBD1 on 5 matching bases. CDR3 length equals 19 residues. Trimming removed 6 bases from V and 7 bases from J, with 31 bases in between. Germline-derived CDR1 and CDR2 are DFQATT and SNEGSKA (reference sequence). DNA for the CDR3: TGCAGTGCCCCAACCCTTTCTCCGGGGGTCCCAACCCTAAATTCACCCCTCCACTTT. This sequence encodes CSAPTLSPGVPTLNSPLHF.

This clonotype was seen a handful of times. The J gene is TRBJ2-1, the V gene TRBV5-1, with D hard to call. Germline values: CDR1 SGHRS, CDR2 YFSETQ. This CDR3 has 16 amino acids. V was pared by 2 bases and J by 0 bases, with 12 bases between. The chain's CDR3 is CASSFSGMTSYNEQFF. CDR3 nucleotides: TGCGCCAGCAGCTTTTCCGGAATGACCTCCTACAATGAGCAGTTCTTC.

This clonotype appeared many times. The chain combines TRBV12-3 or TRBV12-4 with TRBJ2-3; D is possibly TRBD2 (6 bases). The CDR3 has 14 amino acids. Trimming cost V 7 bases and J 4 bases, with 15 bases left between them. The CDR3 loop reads CASNPFLASDTQYF. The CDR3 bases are TGTGCCAGCAACCCCTTCCTAGCGTCAGATACGCAGTATTTT.

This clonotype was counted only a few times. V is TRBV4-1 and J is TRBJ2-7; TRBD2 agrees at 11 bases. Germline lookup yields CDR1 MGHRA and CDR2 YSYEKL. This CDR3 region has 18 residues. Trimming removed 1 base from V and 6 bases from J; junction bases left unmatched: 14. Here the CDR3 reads CASSQGLTSGKNHGEQYF. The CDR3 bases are TGCGCCAGCAGCCAAGGGTTGACTAGCGGGAAGAATCACGGCGAGCAGTACTTC.

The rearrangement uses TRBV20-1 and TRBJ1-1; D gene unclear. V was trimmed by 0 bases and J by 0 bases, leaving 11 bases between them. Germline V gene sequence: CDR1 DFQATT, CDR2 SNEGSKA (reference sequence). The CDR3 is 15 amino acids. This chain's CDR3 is CSARDPAAMNTEAFF. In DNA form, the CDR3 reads TGCAGTGCTAGAGATCCAGCAGCCATGAACACTGAAGCTTTCTTT.

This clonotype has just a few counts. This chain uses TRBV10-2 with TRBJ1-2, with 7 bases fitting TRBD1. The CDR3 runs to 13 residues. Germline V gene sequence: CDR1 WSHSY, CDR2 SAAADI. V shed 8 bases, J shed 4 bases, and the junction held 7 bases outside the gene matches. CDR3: CASWDQGGYGYTF. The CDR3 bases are TGCGCCAGCTGGGACCAGGGGGGCTATGGCTACACCTTC.

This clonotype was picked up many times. The CDR3 spells CASSSGLGYTDTQYF. The CDR3 bases are TGTGCCAGCAGCTCGGGACTAGGGTACACAGATACGCAGTATTTT. The chain uses TRBV7-2 and TRBJ2-3; TRBD2 aligns across 8 bases. The germline gives CDR1 SGHTA, CDR2 FQGNSA. CDR3 size: 15 residues. The ends lost 4 bases at V and 2 bases at J; junction bases unmatched: 5.

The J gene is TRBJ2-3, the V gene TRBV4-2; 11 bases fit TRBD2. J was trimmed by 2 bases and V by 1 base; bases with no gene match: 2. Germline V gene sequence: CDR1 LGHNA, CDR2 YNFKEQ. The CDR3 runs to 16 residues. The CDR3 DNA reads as TGTGCCAGCAGCCAAGCACTAGCGGGAGCCACAGATACGCAGTATTTT. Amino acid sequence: CASSQALAGATDTQYF.

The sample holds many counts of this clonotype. CDR3 region: CASSDSGRALRNEQYF. As DNA, the CDR3 is TGTGCCAGCAGCGATAGCGGGAGGGCCCTTCGGAACGAGCAGTACTTC. The chain employs TRBV7-9 and TRBJ2-7; 11 bases agree with TRBD2. The CDR3 spans 16 residues. V lost 5 bases and J lost 5; bases outside the gene matches: 11. CDR1 and CDR2 from the germline V gene are SEHNR and FQNEAQ (reference sequence).

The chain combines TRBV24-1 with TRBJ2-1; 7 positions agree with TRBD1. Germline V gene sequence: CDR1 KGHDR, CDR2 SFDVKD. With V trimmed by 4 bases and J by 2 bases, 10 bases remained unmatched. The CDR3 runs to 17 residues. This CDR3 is CATSDLTGTDTYNEQFF. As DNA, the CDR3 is TGTGCCACCAGTGACCTAACCGGGACAGATACCTACAATGAGCAGTTCTTC.

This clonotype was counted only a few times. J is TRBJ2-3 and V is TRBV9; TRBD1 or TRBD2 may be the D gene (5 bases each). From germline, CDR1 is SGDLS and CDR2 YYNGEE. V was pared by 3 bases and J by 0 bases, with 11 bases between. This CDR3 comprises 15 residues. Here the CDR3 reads CASSAGTASTDTQYF. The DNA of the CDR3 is TGTGCCAGCAGCGCCGGGACCGCTAGCACAGATACGCAGTATTTT.